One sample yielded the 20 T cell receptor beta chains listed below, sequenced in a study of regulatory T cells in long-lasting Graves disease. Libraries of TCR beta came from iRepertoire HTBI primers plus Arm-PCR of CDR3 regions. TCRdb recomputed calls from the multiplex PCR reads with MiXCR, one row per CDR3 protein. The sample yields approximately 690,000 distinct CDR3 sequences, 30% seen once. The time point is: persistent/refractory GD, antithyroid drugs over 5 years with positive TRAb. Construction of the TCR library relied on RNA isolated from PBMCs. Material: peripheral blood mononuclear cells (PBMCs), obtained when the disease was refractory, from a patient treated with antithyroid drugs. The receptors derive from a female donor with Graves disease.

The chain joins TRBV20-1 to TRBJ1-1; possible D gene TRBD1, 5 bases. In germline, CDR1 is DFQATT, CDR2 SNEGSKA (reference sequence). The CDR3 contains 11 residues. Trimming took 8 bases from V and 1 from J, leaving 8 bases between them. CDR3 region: CSTTGNTEAFF. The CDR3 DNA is TGCAGTACTACAGGGAACACTGAAGCTTTCTTT.

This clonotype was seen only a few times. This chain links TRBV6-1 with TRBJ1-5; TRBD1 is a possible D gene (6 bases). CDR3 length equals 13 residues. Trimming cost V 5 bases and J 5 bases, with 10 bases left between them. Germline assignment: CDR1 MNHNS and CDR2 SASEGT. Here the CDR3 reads CASSNGGHQPQHF. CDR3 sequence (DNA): TGTGCCAGCAGTAACGGGGGCCATCAGCCCCAGCATTTT.

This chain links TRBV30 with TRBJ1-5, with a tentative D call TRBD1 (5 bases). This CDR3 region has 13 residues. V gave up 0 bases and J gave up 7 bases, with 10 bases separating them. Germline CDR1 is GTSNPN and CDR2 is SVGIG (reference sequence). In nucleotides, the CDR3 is TGTGCCTGGAGTGTTGAGGGGATACAGCCCCAGCATTTT. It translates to CAWSVEGIQPQHF.

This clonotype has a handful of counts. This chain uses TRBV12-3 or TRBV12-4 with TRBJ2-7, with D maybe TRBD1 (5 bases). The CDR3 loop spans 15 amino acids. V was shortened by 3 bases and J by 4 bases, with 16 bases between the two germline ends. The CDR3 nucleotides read TGTGCCAGCAGTTTTGATCCAGGGCTTTCGTACGAGCAGTACTTC. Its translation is CASSFDPGLSYEQYF.

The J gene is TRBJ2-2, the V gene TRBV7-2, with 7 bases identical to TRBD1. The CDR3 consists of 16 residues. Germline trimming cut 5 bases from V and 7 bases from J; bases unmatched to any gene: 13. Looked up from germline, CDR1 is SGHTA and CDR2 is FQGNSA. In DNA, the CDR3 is TGTGCCAGCAGCATATCAACAGGGGTTCAGCACGGGGAGCTGTTTTTT. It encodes CASSISTGVQHGELFF.

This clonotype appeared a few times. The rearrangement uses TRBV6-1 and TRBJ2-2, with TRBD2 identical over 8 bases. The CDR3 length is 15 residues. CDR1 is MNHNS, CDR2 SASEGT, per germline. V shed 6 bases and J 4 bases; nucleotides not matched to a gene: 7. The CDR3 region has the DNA TGTGCCAGCAGACCCACTAGCGGTCGCACCGGGGAGCTGTTTTTT. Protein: CASRPTSGRTGELFF.

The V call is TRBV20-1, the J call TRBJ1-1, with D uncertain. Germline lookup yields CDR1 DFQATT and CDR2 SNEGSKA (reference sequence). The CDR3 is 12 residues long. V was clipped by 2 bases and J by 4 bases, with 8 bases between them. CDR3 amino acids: CSARILITEAFF. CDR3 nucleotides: TGCAGTGCTAGAATACTAATCACTGAAGCTTTCTTT.

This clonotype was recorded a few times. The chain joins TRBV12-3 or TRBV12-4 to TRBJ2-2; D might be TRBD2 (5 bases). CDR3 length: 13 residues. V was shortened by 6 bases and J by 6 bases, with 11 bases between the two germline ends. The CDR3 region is CASSQDFSGELFF. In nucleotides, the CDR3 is TGTGCCAGCAGCCAGGACTTCTCCGGGGAGCTGTTTTTT.

In DNA form, the CDR3 reads TGCGCCAGCAGTCGGGACAGGGAGAATTCACCCCTCCACTTT. Translating gives CASSRDRENSPLHF. The chain uses TRBV5-1 and TRBJ1-6, with TRBD1 identical over 9 bases. The germline gives CDR1 SGHRS, CDR2 YFSETQ. Germline trimming cut 5 bases from V and 7 bases from J; bases unmatched to any gene: 4. The CDR3 runs to 14 residues.

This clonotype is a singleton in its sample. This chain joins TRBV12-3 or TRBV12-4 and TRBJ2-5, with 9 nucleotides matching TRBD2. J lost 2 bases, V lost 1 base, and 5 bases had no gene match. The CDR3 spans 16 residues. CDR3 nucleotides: TGTGCCAGCAGTTTAGGTTGGACTAGCGCGCAAGAGACCCAGTACTTC. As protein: CASSLGWTSAQETQYF.

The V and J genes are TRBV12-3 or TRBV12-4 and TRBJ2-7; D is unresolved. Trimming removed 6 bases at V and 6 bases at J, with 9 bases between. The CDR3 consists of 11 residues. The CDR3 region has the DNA TGTGCCAGCAGATCGGGTGGCGAGCAGTACTTC. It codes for CASRSGGEQYF.

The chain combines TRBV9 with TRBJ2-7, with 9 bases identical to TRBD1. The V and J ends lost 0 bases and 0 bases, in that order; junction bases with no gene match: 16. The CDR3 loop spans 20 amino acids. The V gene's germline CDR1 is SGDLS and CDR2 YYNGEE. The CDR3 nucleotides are TGTGCCAGCAGCGTAGATGGAGGGGTGCCCGGGACAGGGTTCTCCTACGAGCAGTACTTC. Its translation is CASSVDGGVPGTGFSYEQYF.

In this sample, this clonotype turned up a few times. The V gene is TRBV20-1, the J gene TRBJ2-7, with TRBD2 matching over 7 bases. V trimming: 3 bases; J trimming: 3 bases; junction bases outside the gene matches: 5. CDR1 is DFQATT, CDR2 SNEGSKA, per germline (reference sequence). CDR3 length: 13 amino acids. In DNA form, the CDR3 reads TGCAGTGCTAGCCCCAGCGGGAACTACGAGCAGTACTTC. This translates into CSASPSGNYEQYF.

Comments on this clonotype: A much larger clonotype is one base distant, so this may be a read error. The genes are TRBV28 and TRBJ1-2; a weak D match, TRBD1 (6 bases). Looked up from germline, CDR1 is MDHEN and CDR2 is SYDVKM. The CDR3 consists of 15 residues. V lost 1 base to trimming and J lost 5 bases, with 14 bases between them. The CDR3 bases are TGTGCCAGCAGTTTATACGGGGGGCTGGAGTATGGCTACACCTTC. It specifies CASSLYGGLEYGYTF.

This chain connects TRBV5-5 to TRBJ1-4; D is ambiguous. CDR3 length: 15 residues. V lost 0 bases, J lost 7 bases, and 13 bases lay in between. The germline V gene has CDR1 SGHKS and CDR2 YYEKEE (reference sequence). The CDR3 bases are TGTGCCAGCAGCTTGGGGCCTGCAGGAGGTGAAAAACTGTTTTTT. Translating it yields CASSLGPAGGEKLFF. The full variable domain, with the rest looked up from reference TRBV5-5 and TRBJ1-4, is DAGVTQSPTHLIKTRGQQVTLRCSPISGHKSVSWYQQVLGQGPQFIFQYYEKEERGRGNFPDRFSARQFPNYSSELNVNALLLGDSALYLCASSLGPAGGEKLFFGSGTQLSVL.

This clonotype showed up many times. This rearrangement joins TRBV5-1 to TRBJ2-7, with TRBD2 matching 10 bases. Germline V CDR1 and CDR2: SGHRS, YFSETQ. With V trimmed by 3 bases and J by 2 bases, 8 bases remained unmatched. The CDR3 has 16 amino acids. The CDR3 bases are TGCGCCAGCAGCTCAGTGGTAGCGGGAGGAACCTACGAGCAGTACTTC. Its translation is CASSSVVAGGTYEQYF.

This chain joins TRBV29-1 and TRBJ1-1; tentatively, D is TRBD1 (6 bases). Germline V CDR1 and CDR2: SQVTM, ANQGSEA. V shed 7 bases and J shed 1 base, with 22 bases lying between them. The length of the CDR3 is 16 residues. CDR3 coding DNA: TGCAGCGCACTCCCGTCAGGGGCTATGGGGAACACTGAAGCTTTCTTT. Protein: CSALPSGAMGNTEAFF.

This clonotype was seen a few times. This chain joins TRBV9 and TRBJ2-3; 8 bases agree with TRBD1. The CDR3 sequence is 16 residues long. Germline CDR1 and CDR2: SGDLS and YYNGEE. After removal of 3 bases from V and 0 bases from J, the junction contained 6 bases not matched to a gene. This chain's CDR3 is CASSASRDRSTDTQYF. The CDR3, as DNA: TGTGCCAGCAGCGCTTCTCGGGACAGGAGCACAGATACGCAGTATTTT.

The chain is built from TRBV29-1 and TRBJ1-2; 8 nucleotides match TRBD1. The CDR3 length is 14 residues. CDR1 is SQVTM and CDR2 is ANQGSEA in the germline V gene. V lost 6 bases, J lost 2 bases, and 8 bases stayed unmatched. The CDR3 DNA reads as TGCAGCGTCCAAGACAGGGGTCGAAACTATGGCTACACCTTC. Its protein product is CSVQDRGRNYGYTF.

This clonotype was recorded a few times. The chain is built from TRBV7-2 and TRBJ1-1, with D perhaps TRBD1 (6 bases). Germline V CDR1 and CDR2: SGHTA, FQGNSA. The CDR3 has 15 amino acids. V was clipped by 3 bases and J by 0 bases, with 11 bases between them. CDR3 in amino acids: CASSFRGAMNTEAFF. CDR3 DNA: TGTGCCAGCAGCTTCCGGGGGGCTATGAACACTGAAGCTTTCTTT.